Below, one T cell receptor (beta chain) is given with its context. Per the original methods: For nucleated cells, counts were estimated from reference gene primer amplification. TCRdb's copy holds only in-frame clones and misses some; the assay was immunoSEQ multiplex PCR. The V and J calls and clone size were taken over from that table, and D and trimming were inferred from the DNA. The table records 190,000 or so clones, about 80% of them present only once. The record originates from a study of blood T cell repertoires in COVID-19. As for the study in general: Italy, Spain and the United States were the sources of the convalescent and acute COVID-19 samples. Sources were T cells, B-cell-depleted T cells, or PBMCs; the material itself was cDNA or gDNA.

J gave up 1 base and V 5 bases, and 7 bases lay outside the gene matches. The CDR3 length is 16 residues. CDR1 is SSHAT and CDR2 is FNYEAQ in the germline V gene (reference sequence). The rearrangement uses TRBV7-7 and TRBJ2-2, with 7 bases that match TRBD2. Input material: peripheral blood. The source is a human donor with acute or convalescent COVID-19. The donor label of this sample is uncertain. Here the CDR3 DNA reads TGTGCCAGCAGCCCGGGACTAACCAAGAACACCGGGGAGCTGTTTTTT. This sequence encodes CASSPGLTKNTGELFF.